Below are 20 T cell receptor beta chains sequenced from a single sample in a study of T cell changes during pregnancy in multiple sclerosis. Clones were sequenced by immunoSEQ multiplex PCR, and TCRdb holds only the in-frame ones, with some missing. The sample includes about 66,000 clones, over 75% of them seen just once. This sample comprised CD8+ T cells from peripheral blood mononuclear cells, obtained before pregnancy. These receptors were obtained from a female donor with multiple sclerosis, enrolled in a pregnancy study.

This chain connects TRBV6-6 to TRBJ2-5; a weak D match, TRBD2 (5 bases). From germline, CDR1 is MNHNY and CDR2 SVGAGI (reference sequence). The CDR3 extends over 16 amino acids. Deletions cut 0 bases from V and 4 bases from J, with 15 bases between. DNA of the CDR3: TGTGCCAGCAGTTACTCGACGGGGTTCAAGGGAGAGACCCAGTACTTC. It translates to CASSYSTGFKGETQYF.

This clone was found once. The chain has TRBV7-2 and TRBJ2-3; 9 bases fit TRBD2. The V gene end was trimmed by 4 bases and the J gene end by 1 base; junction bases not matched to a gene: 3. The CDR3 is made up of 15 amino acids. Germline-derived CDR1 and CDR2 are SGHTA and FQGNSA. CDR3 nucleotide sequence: TGTGCCAGCAGCTCCTTAGCGGGGGGCACAGATACGCAGTATTTT. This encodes CASSSLAGGTDTQYF.

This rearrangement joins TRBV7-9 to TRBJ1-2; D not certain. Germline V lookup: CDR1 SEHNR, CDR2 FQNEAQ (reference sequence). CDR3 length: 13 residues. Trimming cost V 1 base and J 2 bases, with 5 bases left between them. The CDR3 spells CASSLGANYGYTF. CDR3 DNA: TGTGCCAGCAGCTTAGGGGCAAACTATGGCTACACCTTC.

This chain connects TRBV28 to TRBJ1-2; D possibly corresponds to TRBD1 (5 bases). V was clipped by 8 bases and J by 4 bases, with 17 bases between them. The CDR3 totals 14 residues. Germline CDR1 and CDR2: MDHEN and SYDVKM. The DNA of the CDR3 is TGTGCCAGCTCGGGGCCCCGGAGGGGCTATGGCTACACCTTC. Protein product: CASSGPRRGYGYTF.

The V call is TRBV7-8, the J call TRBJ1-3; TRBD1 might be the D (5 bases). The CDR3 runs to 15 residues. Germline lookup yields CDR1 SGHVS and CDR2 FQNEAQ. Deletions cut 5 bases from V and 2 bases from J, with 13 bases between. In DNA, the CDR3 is TGTGCCAGCAGCAATACCAGGGTCCCTGGAAACACCATATATTTT. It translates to CASSNTRVPGNTIYF.

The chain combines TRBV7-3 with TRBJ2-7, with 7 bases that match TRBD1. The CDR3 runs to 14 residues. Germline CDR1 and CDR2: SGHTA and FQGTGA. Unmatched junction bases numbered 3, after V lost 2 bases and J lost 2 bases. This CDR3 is CASSLLGGAYEQYF. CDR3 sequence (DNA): TGTGCCAGCAGCTTATTAGGGGGCGCCTACGAGCAGTACTTC.

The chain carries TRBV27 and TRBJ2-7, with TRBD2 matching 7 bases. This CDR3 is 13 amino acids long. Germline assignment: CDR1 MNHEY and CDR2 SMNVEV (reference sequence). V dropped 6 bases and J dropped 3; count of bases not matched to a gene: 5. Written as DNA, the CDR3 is TGTGCCAGCAGCGTCTCGGGGGGCTACGAGCAGTACTTC. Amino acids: CASSVSGGYEQYF.

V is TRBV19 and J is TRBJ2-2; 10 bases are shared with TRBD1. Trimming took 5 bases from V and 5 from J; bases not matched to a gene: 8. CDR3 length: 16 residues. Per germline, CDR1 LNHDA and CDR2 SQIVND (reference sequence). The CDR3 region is CASSDRDRGWTGELFF. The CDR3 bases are TGTGCCAGTAGTGACCGGGACAGGGGATGGACCGGGGAGCTGTTTTTT.

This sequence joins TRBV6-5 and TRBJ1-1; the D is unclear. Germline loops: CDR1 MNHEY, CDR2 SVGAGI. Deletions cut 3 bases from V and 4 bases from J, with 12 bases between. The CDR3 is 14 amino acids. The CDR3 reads CASSYSRGSTEAFF. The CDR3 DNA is TGTGCCAGCAGTTATAGCCGGGGATCCACTGAAGCTTTCTTT.

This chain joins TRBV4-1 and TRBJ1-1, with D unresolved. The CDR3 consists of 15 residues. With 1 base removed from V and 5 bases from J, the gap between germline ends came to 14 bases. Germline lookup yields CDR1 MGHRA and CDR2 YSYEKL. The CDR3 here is CASSQGWATETEAFF. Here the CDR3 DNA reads TGCGCCAGCAGCCAAGGTTGGGCGACCGAGACTGAAGCTTTCTTT.

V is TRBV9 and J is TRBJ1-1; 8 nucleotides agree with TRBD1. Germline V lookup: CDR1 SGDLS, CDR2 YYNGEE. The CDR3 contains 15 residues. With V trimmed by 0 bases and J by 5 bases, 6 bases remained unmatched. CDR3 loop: CASSVVSGGATEAFF. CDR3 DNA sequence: TGTGCCAGCAGCGTAGTTTCAGGGGGCGCGACTGAAGCTTTCTTT.

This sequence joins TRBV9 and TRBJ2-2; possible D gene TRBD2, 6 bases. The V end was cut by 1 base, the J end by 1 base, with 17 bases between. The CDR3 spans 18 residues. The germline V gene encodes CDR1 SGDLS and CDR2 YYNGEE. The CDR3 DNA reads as TGTGCCAGCAGCGTAAACCCCCGGGCCGGGGGGAACACCGGGGAGCTGTTTTTT. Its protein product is CASSVNPRAGGNTGELFF.

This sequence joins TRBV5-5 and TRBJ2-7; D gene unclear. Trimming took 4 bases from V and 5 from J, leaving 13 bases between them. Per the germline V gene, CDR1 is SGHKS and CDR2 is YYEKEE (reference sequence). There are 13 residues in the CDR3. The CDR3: CASSPSHFDEQYF. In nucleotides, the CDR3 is TGTGCCAGCAGCCCGAGTCATTTCGACGAGCAGTACTTC.

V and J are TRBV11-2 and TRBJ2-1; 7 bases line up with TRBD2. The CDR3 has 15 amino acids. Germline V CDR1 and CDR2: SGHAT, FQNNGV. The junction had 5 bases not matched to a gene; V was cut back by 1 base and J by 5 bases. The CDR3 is CASSLVAGTNNEQFF. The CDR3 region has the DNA TGTGCCAGCAGCTTAGTAGCGGGTACTAACAATGAGCAGTTCTTC.

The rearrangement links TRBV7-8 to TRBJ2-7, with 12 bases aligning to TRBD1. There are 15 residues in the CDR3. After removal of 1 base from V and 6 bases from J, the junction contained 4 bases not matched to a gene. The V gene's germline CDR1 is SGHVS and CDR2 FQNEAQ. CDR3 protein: CASSLVGQGASEQYF. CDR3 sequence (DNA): TGTGCCAGCAGCTTAGTGGGACAGGGGGCGTCCGAGCAGTACTTC.

CDR3 region: CASSLEETGYGYTF. The CDR3 DNA follows: TGCGCCAGCAGCTTGGAGGAAACGGGCTATGGCTACACCTTC. J is TRBJ1-2 and V is TRBV5-1, with D unresolved. Germline CDR1 reads SGHRS; CDR2 reads YFSETQ. The V end was cut by 0 bases, the J end by 4 bases, with 10 bases between. The CDR3 runs 14 residues. Supplemented by reference TRBV5-1 and TRBJ1-2, the full variable domain reads KAGVTQTPRYLIKTRGQQVTLSCSPISGHRSVSWYQQTPGQGLQFLFEYFSETQRNKGNFPGRFSGRQFSNSRSEMNVSTLELGDSALYLCASSLEETGYGYTFGSGTRLTVV.

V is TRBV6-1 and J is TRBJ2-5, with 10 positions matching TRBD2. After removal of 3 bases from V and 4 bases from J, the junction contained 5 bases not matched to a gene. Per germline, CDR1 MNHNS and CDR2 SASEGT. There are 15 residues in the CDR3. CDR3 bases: TGTGCCAGCAGTGACAGCGGGGGGGATGGAGAGACCCAGTACTTC. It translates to CASSDSGGDGETQYF.

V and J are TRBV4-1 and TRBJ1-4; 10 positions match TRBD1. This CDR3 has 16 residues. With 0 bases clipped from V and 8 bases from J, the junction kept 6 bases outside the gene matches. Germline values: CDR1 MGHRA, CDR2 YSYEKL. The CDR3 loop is CASSQDSGQGYEKLFF. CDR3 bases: TGCGCCAGCAGCCAAGATTCGGGACAGGGGTACGAAAAACTGTTTTTT.

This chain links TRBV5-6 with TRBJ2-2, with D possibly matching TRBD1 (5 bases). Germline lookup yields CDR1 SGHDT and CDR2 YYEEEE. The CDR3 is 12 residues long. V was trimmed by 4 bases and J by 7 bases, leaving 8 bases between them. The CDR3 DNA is TGTGCCAGCAGCCCTCAGGGCGGGGAGCTGTTTTTT. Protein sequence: CASSPQGGELFF.

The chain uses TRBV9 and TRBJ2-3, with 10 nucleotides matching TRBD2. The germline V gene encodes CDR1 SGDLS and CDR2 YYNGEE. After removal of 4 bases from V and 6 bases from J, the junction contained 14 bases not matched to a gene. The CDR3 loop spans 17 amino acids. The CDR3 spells CASSTSPKRGGGDTQYF. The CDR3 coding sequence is TGTGCCAGCAGCACATCTCCCAAGCGGGGGGGAGGGGATACGCAGTATTTT.